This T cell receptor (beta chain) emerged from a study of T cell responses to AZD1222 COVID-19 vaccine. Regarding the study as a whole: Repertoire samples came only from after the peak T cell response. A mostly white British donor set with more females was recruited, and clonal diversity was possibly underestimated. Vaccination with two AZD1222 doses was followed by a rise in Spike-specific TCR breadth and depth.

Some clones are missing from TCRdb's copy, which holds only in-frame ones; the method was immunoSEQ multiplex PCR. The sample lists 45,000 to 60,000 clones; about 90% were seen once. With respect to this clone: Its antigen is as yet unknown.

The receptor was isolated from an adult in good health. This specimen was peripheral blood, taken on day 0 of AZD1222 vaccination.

CDR3 sequence reads: CASSGGPGKVYNSPLHF. Here the CDR3 DNA reads TGTGCCAGCAGCGGAGGGCCAGGGAAGGTATATAATTCACCCCTCCACTTT. The genes are TRBV9 and TRBJ1-6, with D perhaps matching TRBD1 (5 bases). CDR1 is SGDLS and CDR2 is YYNGEE in the germline V gene. Trimming pared 3 bases from V and 4 bases from J, leaving 17 bases between. The CDR3 loop spans 17 amino acids.